The T cell receptor (beta chain) under discussion was sequenced for a study of T cell responses to AZD1222 COVID-19 vaccine. Points from the study as a whole: Only five to seven AZD1222 recipients tested seropositive at baseline. Targets within unmutated variant regions were reportedly found for nearly half of spike-specific TCRs. Without day 14 samples, only post-peak T cell repertoires were studied. Increases in Spike-specific TCR breadth and depth were seen after two AZD1222 doses.

The V and J ends lost 7 bases and 2 bases, in that order; junction bases with no gene match: 4. Germline loops: CDR1 GTSNPN, CDR2 SVGIG (reference sequence). The CDR3 extends over 13 amino acids. Turning to this clone: Its antigen is not known.

Sequencing used immunoSEQ multiplex PCR; TCRdb keeps in-frame clones, though not all of them. The repertoire has about 120,000 clones, 87% of them found once; the top ten carry about 2.5%. The clonotype was recovered from an adult who received the AZD1222 COVID-19 vaccine. This material consisted of peripheral blood, taken 28 days after the second AZD1222 dose. The chain carries TRBV30 and TRBJ2-7; 11 bases fit TRBD2. The chain's CDR3 is CALLAGGAYEQYF. The CDR3 bases are TGTGCCTTGTTAGCGGGGGGGGCCTACGAGCAGTACTTC. Together with reference TRBV30 and TRBJ2-7, the CDR3 gives the full variable domain: SQTIHQWPATLVQPVGSPLSLECTVEGTSNPNLYWYRQAAGRGLQLLFYSVGIGQISSEVPQNLSASRPQDRQFILSSKKLLLSDSGFYLCALLAGGAYEQYFGPGTRLTVT.